Listed below are T cell receptor beta chains from one sample, sequenced in a study of shared clonotypes between healthy human individuals. The assay was immunoSEQ multiplex PCR, and TCRdb's table has in-frame clones only and misses some. Of 2 million to 2.5 million clones in the sample, 93% were seen once. Specimen: naive CD4+ T cells from PBMCs. The receptors shown here come from a man younger than 30 in good health. Some clones in this sample may be carry-over from other donors' samples. The conserved cysteine and the conserved F or W are not part of the CDR3 here. Where a row states a size, it is once, few, many or the class of an expanded clone; other rows omit it.

clone_size: -
v_call: TRBV27
cdr3_aa: ASGGDFDNQPQH

clone_size: -
v_call: TRBV18
cdr3_aa: ASRTAALDTIY

clone_size: -
v_call: TRBV5-6
cdr3_aa: ASSFLRTARGYT

clone_size: -
v_call: TRBV6-1
cdr3_aa: ASSEPRTGSYSNQPQH

clone_size: -
v_call: TRBV6-5
cdr3_aa: ASRGYYGYT

clone_size: -
v_call: TRBV29-1
cdr3_aa: SVGANYGYT

clone_size: -
v_call: TRBV7-2
cdr3_aa: ASSFTGSTDTQY

clone_size: -
v_call: TRBV4-3
cdr3_aa: ASSQRTGDYEQY

clone_size: -
v_call: TRBV7-2
cdr3_aa: ASSLVVAGFNEQF

clone_size: -
v_call: TRBV2
cdr3_aa: ASTQGRGRNEQF

clone_size: -
v_call: TRBV11-3
cdr3_aa: ASSQNRGSGELF

clone_size: -
v_call: TRBV6-1
cdr3_aa: ASSEQGSGANVLT

clone_size: -
v_call: TRBV15
cdr3_aa: ATSRRQGAGANVLT

clone_size: once
v_call: TRBV4-1
cdr3_aa: ASSQAGLAAGYEQY